This T cell receptor beta chain was profiled in a study of blood T cell repertoires in COVID-19. Overall study: Material from acute and convalescent COVID-19 was sourced from the United States, Italy and Spain. PBMCs, B-cell-depleted T cells, or T cells provided the cDNA or gDNA that made up the material.

As handled by the study authors: Nucleated cell number was recorded as an estimate derived from reference gene primer amplification. Profiled with immunoSEQ multiplex PCR; TCRdb holds only in-frame clones, not every one. V, J and clone size derive from that table, while D and trimming were established from the DNA sequence. The sample shows roughly 120,000 clones, 90% of them seen only once. CDR1 LNHDA and CDR2 SQIVND come from the germline V gene (reference sequence). The CDR3 totals 14 residues. V dropped 4 bases and J dropped 7; count of bases not matched to a gene: 10. The genes are TRBV19 and TRBJ2-7; the match to TRBD1 covers 7 bases. This clonotype was sampled from a man aged 50 to 60 with active COVID-19. Specimen: peripheral blood. The CDR3 reads CASSTPGQSGEQYF. Here the CDR3 DNA reads TGTGCCAGTAGTACGCCGGGACAGTCTGGGGAGCAGTACTTC. Full variable domain (outside the CDR3, taken from reference TRBV19 and TRBJ2-7): DGGITQSPKYLFRKEGQNVTLSCEQNLNHDAMYWYRQDPGQGLRLIYYSQIVNDFQKGDIAEGYSVSREKKESFPLTVTSAQKNPTAFYLCASSTPGQSGEQYFGPGTRLTVT.